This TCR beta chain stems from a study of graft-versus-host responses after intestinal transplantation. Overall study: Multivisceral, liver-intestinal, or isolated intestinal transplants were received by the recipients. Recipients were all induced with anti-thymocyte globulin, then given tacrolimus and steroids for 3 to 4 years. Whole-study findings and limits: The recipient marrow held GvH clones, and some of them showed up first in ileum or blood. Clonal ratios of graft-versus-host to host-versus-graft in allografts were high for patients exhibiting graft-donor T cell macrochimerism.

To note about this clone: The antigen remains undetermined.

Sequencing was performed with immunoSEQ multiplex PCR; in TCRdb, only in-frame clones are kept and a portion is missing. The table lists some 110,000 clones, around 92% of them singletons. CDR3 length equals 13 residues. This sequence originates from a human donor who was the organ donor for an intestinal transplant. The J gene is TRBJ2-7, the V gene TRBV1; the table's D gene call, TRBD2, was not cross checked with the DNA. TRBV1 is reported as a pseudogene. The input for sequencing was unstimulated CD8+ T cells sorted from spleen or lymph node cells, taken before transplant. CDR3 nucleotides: TGCAGAAACCGAGCGGGAGGGATCTACGAGCAGTACTTC. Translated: CRNRAGGIYEQYF.